The 26 T cell receptor beta chains given below trace back to one sample, sequenced in a study of blood T cell repertoires in COVID-19. TCRdb's copy holds only in-frame clones and misses some; the assay was immunoSEQ multiplex PCR. Here the sample spans approximately 210,000 clones, around 80% being singletons. What was sequenced was PBMCs or T cells enriched from blood (not recorded which). The source of these receptors is a woman in her 50s with acute COVID-19.

The chain is built from TRBV19 and TRBJ1-5; D is possibly TRBD1 (6 bases). CDR3 length: 14 residues. Trimming took off 7 bases at V and 6 bases at J, with 16 bases between the two ends. Germline V gene data show CDR1 as LNHDA and CDR2 as SQIVND (reference sequence). This chain's CDR3 is CASTYSGVFQPQHF. The CDR3 nucleotides read TGTGCCAGTACCTACTCAGGGGTTTTTCAGCCCCAGCATTTT.

The chain recombines TRBV7-6 with TRBJ1-1; D might be TRBD1 (6 bases). This CDR3 is 15 amino acids long. V was cut by 4 bases and J by 0 bases, with 12 bases left in between. From germline, CDR1 is SGHVS and CDR2 FNYEAQ. The chain's CDR3 is CASSSNGQLNTEAFF. DNA of the CDR3: TGTGCCAGCAGCTCCAACGGACAGTTGAACACTGAAGCTTTCTTT.

The chain recombines TRBV30 with TRBJ1-5; possibly TRBD1 for D (5 bases). Looked up from germline, CDR1 is GTSNPN and CDR2 is SVGIG (reference sequence). V was cut by 2 bases and J by 3 bases, with 14 bases left in between. This CDR3 is 15 amino acids long. CDR3: CAWSPAGGINQPQHF. In DNA, the CDR3 is TGTGCCTGGAGTCCCGCGGGGGGGATCAATCAGCCCCAGCATTTT.

The genes are TRBV2 and TRBJ1-2, with 8 bases matching TRBD1. The germline CDR1 and CDR2 sequences are SNHLY and FYNNEI. V trimming: 6 bases; J trimming: 8 bases; junction bases outside the gene matches: 11. CDR3 size: 14 residues. CDR3 nucleotide sequence: TGTGCCAGCAGACAATCACAGGGGGTGGGCGGCTACACCTTC. Protein sequence: CASRQSQGVGGYTF.

The V and J genes are TRBV10-3 and TRBJ2-5; 10 nucleotides align to TRBD2. CDR1 is ENHRY and CDR2 is SYGVKD in the germline V gene. J gave up 2 bases and V 6 bases, and 9 bases lay outside the gene matches. The CDR3 spans 16 residues. Here the CDR3 DNA reads TGTGCCATCAGCTCCTTAGCGGGGGGCGATCAAGAGACCCAGTACTTC. Its translation: CAISSLAGGDQETQYF.

J is TRBJ2-3 and V is TRBV30; 10 nucleotides agree with TRBD1. Germline CDR1 reads GTSNPN; CDR2 reads SVGIG (reference sequence). The CDR3 sequence is 15 residues long. Losses at the gene ends were 1 base for V and 2 bases for J; bases not matched to a gene: 3. DNA of the CDR3: TGTGCCTGGAGTGGACAGGGGGCTTACACAGATACGCAGTATTTT. Protein product: CAWSGQGAYTDTQYF. The entire variable domain, with the rest obtained from reference TRBV30 and TRBJ2-3, is as follows: SQTIHQWPATLVQPVGSPLSLECTVEGTSNPNLYWYRQAAGRGLQLLFYSVGIGQISSEVPQNLSASRPQDRQFILSSKKLLLSDSGFYLCAWSGQGAYTDTQYFGPGTRLTVL.

The gene calls are TRBV7-6 and TRBJ2-2, with no clear D. V was shortened by 0 bases and J by 7 bases, with 9 bases between the two germline ends. Per the germline V gene, CDR1 is SGHVS and CDR2 is FNYEAQ. The CDR3 contains 14 residues. The CDR3 sequence is CASSLASENGELFF. Here the CDR3 DNA reads TGTGCCAGCAGCTTAGCTTCTGAGAACGGGGAGCTGTTTTTT.

The chain uses TRBV9 and TRBJ2-3; weak D call: TRBD2 (5 bases). In germline, CDR1 is SGDLS, CDR2 YYNGEE. This CDR3 comprises 15 residues. Trimming shortened V by 0 bases and J by 6 bases, and 14 bases separated the two germline ends. Here the CDR3 DNA reads TGTGCCAGCAGCGTAGGAAACTACGGGAAGGATACGCAGTATTTT. Translation: CASSVGNYGKDTQYF.

The J gene is TRBJ2-1, the V gene TRBV4-3; 12 bases fit TRBD2. This CDR3 spans 19 amino acids. CDR1 and CDR2 from the germline V gene are LGHNA and YSLEER. The V segment lost 2 bases and the J segment 4 bases; nucleotides outside the gene matches: 12. The chain's CDR3 is CASSQTLAGGAASYNEQFF. CDR3 bases: TGCGCCAGCAGCCAAACCCTAGCGGGGGGGGCAGCCTCGTACAATGAGCAGTTCTTC.

V and J are TRBV4-1 and TRBJ2-2, with D hard to call. The CDR3 covers 15 residues. With 4 bases removed from V and 3 bases from J, the gap between germline ends came to 12 bases. The germline V gene encodes CDR1 MGHRA and CDR2 YSYEKL. DNA for the CDR3: TGCGCCAGCAGCCCTGTCCCCTCTGACACCGGGGAGCTGTTTTTT. It specifies CASSPVPSDTGELFF.

The genes are TRBV7-2 and TRBJ1-1, with D tentatively TRBD1 (6 bases). The ends were cut back, 1 base at V and 1 base at J, with 16 bases in the middle. Germline CDR1 and CDR2: SGHTA and FQGNSA. The CDR3 has 17 amino acids. The CDR3 loop is CASSLDRWGRTNTEAFF. The CDR3 DNA follows: TGTGCCAGCAGCTTAGATCGGTGGGGGCGAACGAACACTGAAGCTTTCTTT.

The chain is built from TRBV6-5 and TRBJ1-3; the match to TRBD1 covers 7 bases. Germline trimming cut 4 bases from V and 4 bases from J; bases unmatched to any gene: 7. Germline V gene lookup returns CDR1 MNHEY and CDR2 SVGAGI. There are 15 residues in the CDR3. The CDR3 coding sequence is TGTGCCAGCAGTTGGGGGGACAGAAAGGGAAACACCATATATTTT. As protein: CASSWGDRKGNTIYF.

J is TRBJ1-4 and V is TRBV30; D is uncertain. The CDR3 length is 12 residues. The V end was cut by 3 bases, the J end by 8 bases, with 10 bases between. Germline CDR1 reads GTSNPN; CDR2 reads SVGIG (reference sequence). CDR3 region: CAWSPGGEKLFF. The CDR3 DNA sequence: TGTGCCTGGAGCCCGGGTGGGGAAAAACTGTTTTTT.

This clone was seen just once. The J gene is TRBJ1-2, the V gene TRBV9; 11 positions agree with TRBD1. This CDR3 comprises 16 residues. Losses at the gene ends were 3 bases for V and 6 bases for J; bases not matched to a gene: 10. Germline CDR1 and CDR2: SGDLS and YYNGEE. CDR3 in amino acids: CASSAGTGGMKDGYTF. The CDR3 DNA reads TGTGCCAGCAGCGCCGGGACAGGGGGAATGAAGGATGGCTACACCTTC.

J is TRBJ2-1 and V is TRBV25-1, with 7 bases matching TRBD2. Germline CDR1 MGHDK, CDR2 SYGVNS. Trimming cost V 6 bases and J 2 bases; bases outside gene matches: 7. This CDR3 region has 15 residues. As DNA, the CDR3 is TGTGCCAGCAGCTTCACGGGGGGTACCTACAATGAGCAGTTCTTC. Its protein product is CASSFTGGTYNEQFF.

The rearrangement links TRBV6-1 to TRBJ2-5; D is perhaps TRBD1 (7 bases). The CDR3 contains 17 residues. Trimming pared 3 bases from V and 0 bases from J, leaving 17 bases between. Per germline, CDR1 MNHNS and CDR2 SASEGT. The CDR3 here is CASSDSGAGGNQETQYF. DNA of the CDR3: TGTGCCAGCAGTGATAGTGGGGCAGGGGGGAACCAAGAGACCCAGTACTTC.

This chain connects TRBV29-1 to TRBJ1-1, with D possibly matching TRBD1 (5 bases). Trimming left V 7 bases short and J 2 bases short, with 14 bases between. Germline lookup yields CDR1 SQVTM and CDR2 ANQGSEA. There are 13 residues in the CDR3. CDR3 DNA sequence: TGCAGCGCTTTAATCAGGGTAAACACTGAAGCTTTCTTT. Residues: CSALIRVNTEAFF.

The chain combines TRBV6-4 with TRBJ2-1; no firm D call. V lost 5 bases to trimming and J lost 1 base, with 12 bases between them. This CDR3 contains 15 residues. CDR1 and CDR2 (germline): MRHNA, SNTAGT. Here the CDR3 reads CASSSTPASYNEQFF. The DNA of the CDR3 is TGTGCCAGCAGTTCGACTCCGGCGTCCTACAATGAGCAGTTCTTC.

J is TRBJ2-2 and V is TRBV7-3; 8 positions agree with TRBD2. CDR1 and CDR2 (germline): SGHTA, FQGTGA. With V trimmed by 5 bases and J by 0 bases, 8 bases remained unmatched. The CDR3 is made up of 17 amino acids. The CDR3 DNA reads TGTGCCAGCAGCCCCGGTGGAGCGGGGGCGAACACCGGGGAGCTGTTTTTT. Translation: CASSPGGAGANTGELFF.

DNA of the CDR3: TGTGCCAGCAGCACGACTAGCGGGGGGAGTACGCAGTATTTT. Protein product: CASSTTSGGSTQYF. The V gene is TRBV7-2, the J gene TRBJ2-3; 13 bases line up with TRBD2. J was trimmed by 8 bases and V by 5 bases; bases with no gene match: 4. This CDR3 contains 14 residues. Germline assignment: CDR1 SGHTA and CDR2 FQGNSA. Looking up the rest from reference TRBV7-2 and TRBJ2-3 gives the full variable domain: GAGVSQSPSNKVTEKGKDVELRCDPISGHTALYWYRQSLGQGLEFLIYFQGNSAPDKSGLPSDRFSAERTGGSVSTLTIQRTQQEDSAVYLCASSTTSGGSTQYFGPGTRLTVL.

The chain recombines TRBV19 with TRBJ1-5; D might be TRBD1 (5 bases). V gave up 2 bases and J gave up 5 bases, with 13 bases separating them. The CDR3 has 15 residues. Germline loops: CDR1 LNHDA, CDR2 SQIVND (reference sequence). In nucleotides, the CDR3 is TGTGCCAGTAGTATACTCGCCGCGGGGGATCAGCCCCAGCATTTT. As protein: CASSILAAGDQPQHF.

Details on this clone: The same CDR3 can be traced to other DNA sequences in this sample. J is TRBJ2-1 and V is TRBV29-1, with 13 bases matching TRBD2. Unmatched junction bases numbered 3, after V lost 4 bases and J lost 0 bases. Germline CDR1 SQVTM, CDR2 ANQGSEA. This CDR3 spans 16 amino acids. The CDR3 spells CSVGGLAGYSYNEQFF. The CDR3 nucleotides read TGCAGCGTTGGGGGACTAGCGGGGTACTCCTACAATGAGCAGTTCTTC.

This clone was seen just once. V gene TRBV6-5 combines with J gene TRBJ1-5, with D possibly matching TRBD1 (5 bases). The ends were cut back, 5 bases at V and 4 bases at J, with 9 bases in the middle. This CDR3 region has 13 residues. Germline CDR1 is MNHEY and CDR2 is SVGAGI. The CDR3 sequence is CASSQGGNQPQHF. Written as DNA, the CDR3 is TGTGCCAGCAGTCAGGGAGGTAATCAGCCCCAGCATTTT.

The rearrangement uses TRBV3-1 (or the pseudogene TRBV3-2) and TRBJ1-2; D perhaps matches TRBD1 (5 bases). Trimming pared 4 bases from V and 2 bases from J, leaving 11 bases between. The CDR3 sequence is 14 residues long. Germline V gene lookup returns CDR1 LGHDT and CDR2 YNNKEL (reference sequence). The CDR3 loop is CASSLLGGNYGYTF. The CDR3 DNA is TGTGCCAGCAGCCTCCTGGGGGGGAACTATGGCTACACCTTC.

This chain joins TRBV15 and TRBJ2-5, with 10 bases lining up with TRBD1. With V trimmed by 3 bases and J by 3 bases, 1 base remained unmatched. Germline lookup yields CDR1 LNHNV and CDR2 YYDKDF (reference sequence). The CDR3 runs to 14 residues. CDR3 in DNA: TGTGCCACCAGCAGGGACAGGGGGAAAGAGACCCAGTACTTC. It encodes CATSRDRGKETQYF.

This chain links TRBV7-6 with TRBJ1-5, with D possibly being TRBD1 (5 bases). CDR3 length: 15 residues. The V gene lost 4 bases and the J gene lost 5 bases, with 15 bases spanning the gap. CDR1 and CDR2 from the germline V gene are SGHVS and FNYEAQ. For the CDR3, the DNA is TGTGCCAGCAGCTATGGGAGGGGCGGGGATCAGCCCCAGCATTTT. It codes for CASSYGRGGDQPQHF.